This T cell receptor beta chain was sequenced during a study of blood T cells in healthy people across ages. Study observations and caveats: In these data, TCR beta diversity tracked strongly with naive T cell percentage.

This clonotype has a count of ten or more. Its antigen remains unidentified. The second PCR ran about 7 to 12 cycles with a sample-barcoded 5' primer and J-beta primers. MiXCR, run by TCRdb on the 5' RACE reads, gives a single entry per CDR3 protein. Among approximately 700,000 distinct CDR3 sequences listed, approximately 30% were seen once. Germline trimming cut 7 bases from V and 4 bases from J; bases unmatched to any gene: 9. There are 15 residues in the CDR3. Germline-derived CDR1 and CDR2 are MDHEN and SYDVKM. The clonotype was recovered from an elderly woman in good health. Sequencing was done on a sample of blood. The V and J genes are TRBV28 and TRBJ2-1; 8 bases map to TRBD1. The CDR3: CASTSSGQGYNEQFF. Here the CDR3 DNA reads TGTGCCAGCACTTCAAGCGGACAGGGATACAATGAGCAGTTCTTC.